Listed below are T cell receptor beta chains from one sample, sequenced in a study of shared clonotypes between healthy human individuals. TCRdb's table, derived via immunoSEQ multiplex PCR, lists solely in-frame clones and lacks some. The sample gives approximately 600,000 clones, roughly 95% of which show up once; approximately 0.11% is in the top ten. Specimen: naive CD8+ T cells sorted from blood. The receptor source for this set is a woman under 40 in good health. The CDR3 runs from the conserved cysteine through the conserved F or W. A D gene is named only where the DNA matches it firmly. Not every row has a clone size; where given, it reads once, few, many or a size class.

TRBJ2-3,NA,17,TRBD2,TRBV11-3,TGTGCCAGCAGCTTACGTCTAGCGGGAGGGGCCACAGATACGCAGTATTTT,CASSLRLAGGATDTQYF
TRBJ2-7,NA,14,TRBD1,TRBV6-5,TGTGCCAGCAGTAAAAGGGGGCATCCCTACGAGCAGTACTTC,CASSKRGHPYEQYF
TRBJ1-2,NA,13,TRBD1,TRBV18,TGTGCCAGCTCACCGACCACAGGGGATGGCTACACCTTC,CASSPTTGDGYTF
TRBJ2-5,NA,16,TRBD2,TRBV29-1,TGCAGCGTCACCGGCCTTAGCGGGAGGGCCTGGGAGACCCAGTACTTC,CSVTGLSGRAWETQYF
TRBJ2-7,NA,15,TRBD1,TRBV7-9,TGTGCCAGCAGCCCCACACCCGGGACAGACCACGAGCAGTACTTC,CASSPTPGTDHEQYF
TRBJ2-7,NA,11,NA,TRBV19,TGTGCCAGTAGTATAGGGCGGGAGCAGTACTTC,CASSIGREQYF
TRBJ2-3,NA,14,NA,TRBV19,TGTGCCAGTAGTATCGGGGTTTTTAGAGATACGCAGTATTTT,CASSIGVFRDTQYF
TRBJ2-1,NA,16,TRBD1,TRBV5-8,TGTGCCAGCAGCTTGGCCTTGAGGACAGGGTTTTATGAGCAGTTCTTC,CASSLALRTGFYEQFF
TRBJ2-7,NA,15,NA,TRBV9,TGTGCCAGCGCCAACGGACCAGGGGCATCCTACGAGCAGTACTTC,CASANGPGASYEQYF
TRBJ2-2,NA,14,NA,TRBV27,TGTGCCAGCAGTTTATCGCGCGGCACCGGGGAGCTGTTTTTT,CASSLSRGTGELFF
TRBJ2-7,once,15,TRBD2,TRBV27,TGTGCCAGCAGTCCGACGACTAGCGGATCCTACGAGCAGTACTTC,CASSPTTSGSYEQYF
TRBJ2-5,NA,18,TRBD2,TRBV13,TGTGCCAGCAGCTCCCCGCTGAGTAGCGGGAGGGGTCGAGAGACCCAGTACTTC,CASSSPLSSGRGRETQYF
TRBJ1-1,NA,12,NA,TRBV9,TGTGCCAGCAGCGGTTGGGCCACTGAAGCTTTCTTT,CASSGWATEAFF
TRBJ2-3,NA,16,TRBD1,TRBV2,TGTGCCAGCAGAGCTCCCGGGACAGGGGTTGGGGATACGCAGTATTTT,CASRAPGTGVGDTQYF
TRBJ1-2,NA,13,TRBD1,TRBV25-1,TGTGCCAGCAGTGAAGGGACAGGGGAAGGCTACACCTTC,CASSEGTGEGYTF
TRBJ2-4,NA,15,NA,TRBV4-1,TGCGCCAGCAGCCAAGGGGAAATTGCCAAAAACATTCAGTACTTC,CASSQGEIAKNIQYF
TRBJ2-7,NA,15,NA,TRBV19,TGTGCCAGTAGTATTCTCGCAGGGCCAGCCTACGAGCAGTACTTC,CASSILAGPAYEQYF
TRBJ2-1,once,13,NA,TRBV29-1,TGCAGCGCCGTGGCGGGGACCTACAATGAGCAGTTCTTC,CSAVAGTYNEQFF
TRBJ1-2,once,13,NA,TRBV5-6,TGTGCCAGCAGCTTACAGATGAACTATGGCTACACCTTC,CASSLQMNYGYTF
TRBJ2-7,NA,15,NA,TRBV28,TGTGCCAGCCGCCCAATCGACAGTGGACCCTACGAGCAGTACTTC,CASRPIDSGPYEQYF
TRBJ2-3,NA,14,NA,TRBV13,TGTGCCAGCAGCTTAGGGATGCGTGGAGATACGCAGTATTTT,CASSLGMRGDTQYF
TRBJ1-2,NA,12,NA,TRBV29-1,TGCAGCGTTGAAACAGGGAACTATGGCTACACCTTC,CSVETGNYGYTF
TRBJ1-3,NA,15,NA,TRBV9,TGTGCCAGCAGCGCAAACCGACTCTCTGGAAACACCATATATTTT,CASSANRLSGNTIYF
TRBJ2-3,NA,16,TRBD2,TRBV5-4,TGTGCCAGCAGCTACGGACTAGCGGGAGCTTCTGATACGCAGTATTTT,CASSYGLAGASDTQYF
TRBJ2-1,NA,11,NA,TRBV28,TGTGCCAGCAGCAACAGTTTGGAGCAGTTCTTC,CASSNSLEQFF
TRBJ2-3,once,15,TRBD2,TRBV2,TGTGCCAACCAAAGACTAGCCTGGGGCACAGATACGCAGTATTTT,CANQRLAWGTDTQYF
TRBJ2-5,NA,14,NA,TRBV7-9,TGTGCCAGCAGCCCGATAGACAGACAGCAGACCCAGTACTTC,CASSPIDRQQTQYF
TRBJ2-4,NA,13,TRBD1,TRBV2,TGTGCCATCCTGGACAGGGTTCAAAACATTCAGTACTTC,CAILDRVQNIQYF
TRBJ2-1,NA,12,NA,TRBV29-1,TGCAGCGTTGACACGGAAGCCAATGAGCAGTTCTTC,CSVDTEANEQFF
TRBJ2-7,NA,11,NA,TRBV2,TGTGCCAGCAGTGAAGCCAGGGAGCAGTACTTC,CASSEAREQYF
TRBJ2-2,NA,15,NA,TRBV6-1,TGTGCCAGCAGTGAAGCATTCGGAGACACCGGGGAGCTGTTTTTT,CASSEAFGDTGELFF
TRBJ2-1,NA,11,NA,TRBV7-9,TGTGCCAGCAGTCGGGGCAATGAGCAGTTCTTC,CASSRGNEQFF
TRBJ1-1,NA,14,NA,TRBV7-6,TGTGCCACGAATCCGGGACGGCTGAACACTGAAGCTTTCTTT,CATNPGRLNTEAFF
TRBJ2-1,once,15,NA,TRBV6-5,TGTGCCAGCAGTTTCAGCTCGGCGAACTACAATGAGCAGTTCTTC,CASSFSSANYNEQFF
TRBJ1-1,once,14,NA,TRBV28,TGTGCCAGCAGTGTGGACGGGCCGAACACTGAAGCTTTCTTT,CASSVDGPNTEAFF
TRBJ2-7,NA,13,NA,TRBV27,TGTGCCAGCAGTTTGGGAAGCGCCTACGAGCAGTACTTC,CASSLGSAYEQYF
TRBJ1-4,few,14,NA,TRBV27,TGTGCCAGCAGATGGGGGCTGGGAGAAGAAAAACTGTTTTTT,CASRWGLGEEKLFF
TRBJ1-5,NA,14,NA,TRBV28,TGTGCCAGCAGTTTATCTGGGGCGAGGCAGCCCCAGCATTTT,CASSLSGARQPQHF
TRBJ2-1,NA,16,TRBD2,TRBV19,TGTGCCAGTAGTGCCAGGACTAGCGGGAGGTTCGGTGAGCAGTTCTTC,CASSARTSGRFGEQFF
TRBJ2-2,NA,15,NA,TRBV28,TGTGCCAGCAGTTTGGGGTACGGTGGCACCGGGGAGCTGTTTTTT,CASSLGYGGTGELFF